This T cell receptor beta chain was obtained from a study of blood T cell repertoires in COVID-19. Overall study: The United States, Italy and Spain were the sources of the acute and convalescent COVID-19 samples.

Methods used by the authors: Researchers report that nucleated cell counts were estimated from reference gene primer amplification. TCRdb's table, derived via immunoSEQ multiplex PCR, lists solely in-frame clones and lacks some. Clone size and the V and J calls come from that table; the DNA yielded D and trimming. The table records tens of thousands of clones, 65% to 90% of them present only once. This CDR3 has 17 residues. Germline trimming cut 3 bases from V and 5 bases from J; bases unmatched to any gene: 12. Germline V gene data show CDR1 as KGHSH and CDR2 as LQKENI. This receptor was taken from a man aged 55 to 70 with acute or convalescent COVID-19. The chain recombines TRBV18 with TRBJ2-1, with 8 bases aligning to TRBD2. Sequences were obtained from peripheral blood. For the CDR3, the DNA is TGTGCCAGCTCACCCCTAGGTGGGGCGGGGGGCAACAATGAGCAGTTCTTC. Translated: CASSPLGGAGGNNEQFF.